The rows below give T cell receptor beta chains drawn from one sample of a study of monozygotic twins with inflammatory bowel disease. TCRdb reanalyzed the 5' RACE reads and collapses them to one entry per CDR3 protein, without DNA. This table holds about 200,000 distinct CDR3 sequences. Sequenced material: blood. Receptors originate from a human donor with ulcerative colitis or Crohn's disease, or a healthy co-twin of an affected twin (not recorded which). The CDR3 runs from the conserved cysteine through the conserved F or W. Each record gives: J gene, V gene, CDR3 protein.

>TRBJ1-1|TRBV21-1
CASRTNRGQETEAFF
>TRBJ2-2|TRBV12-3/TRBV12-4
CASSYSGATGELFF
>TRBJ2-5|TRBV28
CASSLSGGGETQYF
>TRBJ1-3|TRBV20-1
CSAVDRGLTGNTIYF
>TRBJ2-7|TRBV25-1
CASSEVGDLYEQYF
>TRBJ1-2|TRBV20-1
CSARQGLRSGYTF
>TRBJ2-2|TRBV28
CASSLGLAGGIGELFF
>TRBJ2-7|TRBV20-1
CSARNPGSSYEQYF
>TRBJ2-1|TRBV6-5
CASGTILYNEQFF
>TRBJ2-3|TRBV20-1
CSARGTSGRTDTQYF
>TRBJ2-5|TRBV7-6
CASSLPPKNTQYF
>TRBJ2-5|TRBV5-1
CASSSPGALQETQYF
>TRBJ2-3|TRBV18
CASSPRGSGSSTDTQYF
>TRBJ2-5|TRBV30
CAWSSPGGVETQYF
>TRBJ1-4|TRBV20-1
CSATGQAGTEKLFF
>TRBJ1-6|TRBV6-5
CASSTGDNSPLHF
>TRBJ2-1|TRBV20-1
CSARKPPGLVYNEQFF
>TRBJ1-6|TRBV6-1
CASMDPVSPLHF
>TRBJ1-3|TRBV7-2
CASSFSGSYSGNTIYF
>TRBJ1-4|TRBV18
CASSSNSATNEKLFF
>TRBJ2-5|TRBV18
CASSRDRLQETQYF
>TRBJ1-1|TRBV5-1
CASSLGTGVAEAFF
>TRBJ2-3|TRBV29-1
CSAPTTGTDTQYF
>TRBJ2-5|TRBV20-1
CSARQGTVETQYF
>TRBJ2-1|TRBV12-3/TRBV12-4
CASRVSGRARNEQFF
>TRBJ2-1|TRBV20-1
CSGRADNEQFF
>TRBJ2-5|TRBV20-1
CSQGGAQQETQYF
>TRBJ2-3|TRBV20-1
CSASGSSGADTQYF
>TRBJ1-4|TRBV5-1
CASRRDSSEKLFF
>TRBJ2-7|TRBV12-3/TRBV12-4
CASSFRVGTPYEQYF
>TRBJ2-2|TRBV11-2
CASSRVPGANTGELFF
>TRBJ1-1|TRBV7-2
CASSTLSRPEAFF
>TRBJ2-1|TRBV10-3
CAISLAGVGNEQFF
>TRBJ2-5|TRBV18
CASSPREETQYF
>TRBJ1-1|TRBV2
CASCMTDMNTEAFF
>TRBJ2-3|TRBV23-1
CASSPGGENNTDTQYF
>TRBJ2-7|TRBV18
CASSPLAGGAYEQYF
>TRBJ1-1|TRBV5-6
CASSPEGNTEAFF
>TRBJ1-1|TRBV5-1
CASFNTAGSTEAFF
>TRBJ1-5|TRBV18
CASSPNNRNANQPQHF
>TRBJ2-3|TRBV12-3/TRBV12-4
CASSLPEIAGATDTQYF
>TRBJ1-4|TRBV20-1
CSAVGANEKLFF
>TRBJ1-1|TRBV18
CASSPRWGGDTEAFF
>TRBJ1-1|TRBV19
CASSGSGRGTEAFF
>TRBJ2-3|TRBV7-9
CASSSGDFTSTDTQYF
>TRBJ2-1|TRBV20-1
CSARRVTEQFF
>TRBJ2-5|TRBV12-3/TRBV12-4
CASSFLAETQYF
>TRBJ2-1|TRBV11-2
CASSLVALAGSSYNEQFF
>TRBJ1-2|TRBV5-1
CASSLAPENYGYTF
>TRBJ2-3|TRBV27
CASSLFLADTQYF
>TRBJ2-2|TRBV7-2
CASSLERGTGELFF